Listed below are T cell receptor beta chains from one sample, sequenced in a study of shared clonotypes between healthy human individuals. The method was immunoSEQ multiplex PCR; TCRdb's version includes in-frame clones alone and lacks a portion of them. This sample yields about 460,000 clones, of which approximately 77% are seen a single time; approximately 12% belongs to the top ten. What was sequenced was PBMCs. These receptors were obtained from a middle-aged woman in good health. Some clones in this sample may be carry-over from other donors' samples. CDR3s include the opening cysteine and the closing phenylalanine or tryptophan. A D gene is named only where the DNA matches it firmly. For some rows the clone size is stated as once, few or many, or as a class when expanded; others skip it.

>TRBV19|NA|TRBD1|TRBJ1-1
CASSPGQLNTEAFF
TGTGCCAGTAGTCCGGGACAGCTGAACACTGAAGCTTTCTTT
>TRBV7-8|NA|TRBD2|TRBJ2-7
CASSSGLAYEQYF
TGTGCCAGCAGCTCGGGACTAGCCTACGAGCAGTACTTC
>TRBV25-1|NA|NA|TRBJ2-3
CASSDSSRRITDTQYF
TGTGCCAGCAGTGATTCAAGTCGCCGGATCACAGATACGCAGTATTTT
>TRBV19|NA|NA|TRBJ1-1
CASSIARRGTTEAFF
TGTGCCAGTAGTATAGCCAGACGTGGGACAACTGAAGCTTTCTTT
>TRBV5-4|many|TRBD1|TRBJ2-5
CASSLTGVPETQYF
TGTGCCAGCAGCTTGACAGGGGTCCCGGAGACCCAGTACTTC
>TRBV7-6|NA|NA|TRBJ2-1
CASSSLRGEQFF
TGTGCCAGCAGCTCACTACGGGGTGAGCAGTTCTTC
>TRBV30|NA|NA|TRBJ1-1
CAWSGDFRASF
TGTGCCTGGAGTGGGGACTTCAGAGCTTCCTTT
>TRBV7-9|NA|NA|TRBJ1-1
CASSFPQNTEAFF
TGTGCCAGCAGCTTCCCTCAAAACACTGAAGCTTTCTTT
>TRBV27|NA|TRBD1|TRBJ2-7
CASRSGTGAYEQYF
TGTGCCAGCAGGTCCGGGACAGGGGCCTACGAGCAGTACTTC
>TRBV11-2|NA|NA|TRBJ2-1
CASSFGTNSYNEQFF
TGTGCCAGCAGCTTCGGGACAAACTCCTACAATGAGCAGTTCTTC
>TRBV29-1|NA|TRBD2|TRBJ2-7
CSVAPAGVSYEQYF
TGCAGCGTTGCCCCAGCGGGAGTTTCCTACGAGCAGTACTTC
>TRBV7-3|NA|NA|TRBJ2-2
CASSLTQGGFTGELFF
TGTGCCAGCAGCTTAACCCAAGGAGGGTTTACCGGGGAGCTGTTTTTT
>TRBV19|NA|NA|TRBJ2-7
CASSTTRPGLTGGDEQYF
TGTGCCAGTAGTACTACACGACCAGGACTGACCGGCGGCGACGAGCAGTACTTC
>TRBV11-2|NA|NA|TRBJ2-5
CASSTEVQETQYF
TGTGCCAGCAGTACAGAGGTTCAAGAGACCCAGTACTTC
>TRBV2|NA|NA|TRBJ1-5
CASSELPRDQPQHF
TGTGCCAGCAGTGAGCTTCCCAGGGATCAGCCCCAGCATTTT
>TRBV28|NA|NA|TRBJ1-5
CASSFGSSDLSNQPQHF
TGTGCCAGCAGTTTCGGGTCGTCCGACCTTAGCAATCAGCCCCAGCATTTT
>TRBV28|few|TRBD1|TRBJ1-4
CASRDRANEKLFF
TGTGCCAGCAGGGACAGGGCGAATGAAAAACTGTTTTTT
>TRBV2|NA|NA|TRBJ1-1
CASRTQRDTEAFF
TGTGCCAGCAGAACACAGCGGGACACTGAAGCTTTCTTT
>TRBV7-9|NA|NA|TRBJ2-7
CASSFSSTYEQYF
TGTGCCAGCAGCTTTTCCAGTACCTACGAGCAGTACTTC
>TRBV7-3|NA|TRBD2|TRBJ2-1
CASSFLGLAGYNERFF
TGTGCCAGCAGCTTCCTAGGGCTAGCGGGATACAATGAGCGGTTCTTC
>TRBV4-2|NA|NA|TRBJ2-1
CASSQFGASESGTYNEQFF
TGTGCCAGCAGCCAATTTGGGGCTAGCGAATCCGGGACCTACAATGAGCAGTTCTTC
>TRBV7-2|few|TRBD1|TRBJ1-1
CASSWKGQVNTEAFF
TGTGCCAGCAGCTGGAAGGGACAGGTGAACACTGAAGCTTTCTTT
>TRBV7-6|NA|TRBD2|TRBJ2-7
CASSLERLVGGEQYF
TGTGCCAGCAGCTTAGAACGACTAGTCGGGGGGGAGCAGTACTTC
>TRBV5-4|NA|TRBD2|TRBJ2-2
CASSGTLGGRAVGELFF
TGTGCCAGCAGCGGGACCTTGGGCGGGAGGGCCGTCGGGGAGCTGTTTTTT
>TRBV5-4|NA|NA|TRBJ1-2
CASSSGIGDGYTF
TGTGCCAGCAGCTCCGGGATCGGGGATGGCTACACCTTC
>TRBV7-2|NA|NA|TRBJ2-1
CASSPDLRLEQFF
TGTGCCAGCAGCCCGGATCTCAGGCTTGAGCAGTTCTTC
>TRBV5-4|NA|TRBD1|TRBJ1-1
CASSSQGLHTEAFF
TGTGCCAGCAGCTCACAGGGGTTACACACTGAAGCTTTCTTT
>TRBV7-8|NA|NA|TRBJ1-3
CASSLRDVSNTIYF
TGTGCCAGCAGCTTACGCGATGTTTCGAACACCATATATTTT
>TRBV7-3|NA|TRBD2|TRBJ2-5
CASSLGGLAETQYF
TGTGCCAGCAGCCTTGGAGGACTAGCAGAGACCCAGTACTTC
>TRBV7-9|NA|TRBD2|TRBJ2-3
CASSSLAGFTDTQYF
TGTGCCAGCAGCTCCCTAGCGGGATTCACAGATACGCAGTATTTT
>TRBV5-1|once|TRBD2|TRBJ2-1
CASSSTLAGGINEQFF
TGCGCCAGCAGCTCCACACTAGCGGGAGGGATCAATGAGCAGTTCTTC
>TRBV9|NA|TRBD2|TRBJ2-5
CASSVGLAGGETQYF
TGTGCCAGCAGCGTAGGTCTAGCGGGAGGAGAGACCCAGTACTTC
>TRBV28|many|NA|TRBJ2-4
CASSLVRGENIQYF
TGTGCCAGCAGCCTGGTCCGCGGAGAAAACATTCAGTACTTC
>TRBV5-6|once|TRBD2|TRBJ2-4
CASSLTSGWVAKNIQYF
TGTGCCAGCAGCTTGACTAGCGGGTGGGTAGCCAAAAACATTCAGTACTTC
>TRBV14|NA|NA|TRBJ1-2
CASSQEVSGGYTF
TGTGCCAGCAGCCAAGAGGTATCCGGTGGCTACACCTTC
>TRBV29-1|few|NA|TRBJ2-7
CSFSKGGLATQQYF
TGCAGCTTCTCGAAGGGGGGATTAGCTACGCAGCAGTACTTC
>TRBV7-6|NA|TRBD2|TRBJ2-1
CASSPWTSGTPLRYNEQFF
TGTGCCAGCAGCCCCTGGACTAGCGGGACGCCCCTACGTTACAATGAGCAGTTCTTC
>TRBV6-6|once|NA|TRBJ2-3
CASSYATGTHTDTQYF
TGTGCCAGCAGTTACGCCACAGGGACCCACACAGATACGCAGTATTTT
>TRBV19|once|NA|TRBJ1-3
CASNLDRAVPGNTIYF
TGTGCCAGTAATCTGGACCGTGCCGTCCCTGGAAACACCATATATTTT
>TRBV6-1|once|NA|TRBJ2-4
CASSDIVGHPLF
TGTGCCAGCAGTGACATTGTAGGACACCCACTCTTC
>TRBV6-5|NA|NA|TRBJ1-1
CASSYSTPPKNTEAFF
TGTGCCAGCAGTTACTCGACCCCCCCTAAGAACACTGAAGCTTTCTTT
>TRBV19|NA|NA|TRBJ1-2
CASSIFVARPDYGYTF
TGTGCCAGTAGTATTTTCGTGGCGCGGCCGGACTATGGCTACACCTTC
>TRBV28|NA|NA|TRBJ2-7
CASSAPRDEQYF
TGTGCCAGCAGTGCCCCCAGGGACGAGCAGTACTTC
>TRBV29-1|NA|NA|TRBJ2-1
CSVEDLANEQFF
TGCAGCGTTGAAGATCTGGCCAATGAGCAGTTCTTC
>TRBV10-1|few|NA|TRBJ1-3
CASVRNTIYF
TGCGCCAGCGTTAGAAACACCATATATTTT
>TRBV7-6|NA|NA|TRBJ2-7
CASSLERPGQIYEQYF
TGTGCCAGCAGCTTAGAGAGACCGGGACAAATCTACGAGCAGTACTTC
>TRBV10-3|NA|TRBD2|TRBJ2-3
CAISAPSGSSVSSTDTQYF
TGTGCCATCAGTGCACCTAGCGGGTCCTCCGTCTCTAGCACAGATACGCAGTATTTT
>TRBV18|NA|TRBD1|TRBJ2-7
CASSPTGDYEQYF
TGTGCCAGCTCACCTACAGGGGATTACGAGCAGTACTTC
>TRBV19|once|NA|TRBJ1-2
CASSIDHRRFGYTF
TGTGCCAGTAGTATAGATCATCGCAGATTCGGCTACACCTTC
>TRBV29-1|NA|NA|TRBJ2-1
CSVGDVQDNEQFF
TGCAGCGTGGGGGATGTCCAGGACAATGAGCAGTTCTTC
>TRBV2|NA|TRBD2|TRBJ2-7
CASSTPGTSGSLSSYEQYF
TGTGCCAGCAGTACCCCGGGGACTAGCGGGAGTTTGAGCTCCTACGAGCAGTACTTC
>TRBV29-1|NA|NA|TRBJ2-7
CSVDLDSRSYF
TGTAGCGTTGATCTAGACAGTCGGTCGTACTTC
>TRBV28|once|NA|TRBJ2-5
CASSFPSLPTQYF
TGTGCCAGCAGTTTCCCCTCCCTCCCGACCCAGTACTTC
>TRBV28|NA|NA|TRBJ1-5
CASTQGYQPQHF
TGTGCCAGCACTCAGGGGTACCAGCCCCAGCATTTT
>TRBV28|many|NA|TRBJ1-2
CASSLVQGSNYGYTF
TGTGCCAGCAGTTTAGTTCAGGGTTCCAACTATGGCTACACCTTC
>TRBV6-5|NA|TRBD1|TRBJ2-7
CASSRGTDYEQYF
TGTGCCAGCAGTAGAGGGACAGACTACGAGCAGTACTTC